This is a list of T cell receptor beta chains from one sample in a study of blood T cells in healthy people across ages. MiXCR, run by TCRdb on the 5' RACE reads, gives a single entry per CDR3 protein. The sample lists 1.5 million or so distinct CDR3 sequences, 40% to 45% occurring once. Material: blood. The source of these receptors is a young woman in good health. CDR3s include the opening cysteine and the closing phenylalanine or tryptophan. The order of the fields is V gene, J gene, D gene, clone size, CDR3 protein, CDR3 DNA. D genes are given only for firm matches. Clone size, where shown, is once, few, many, or a class for clones that have expanded.

V: TRBV20-1
J: TRBJ2-1
D: TRBD1
size: NA
CDR3: CSARDPGQGFNEQFF
DNA: TGCAGTGCTAGAGATCCGGGACAGGGGTTCAATGAGCAGTTCTTC

V: TRBV20-1
J: TRBJ1-1
D: NA
size: NA
CDR3: CSARTSRMNTEAFF
DNA: TGCAGTGCTAGAACCTCCCGAATGAACACTGAAGCTTTCTTT

V: TRBV18
J: TRBJ1-2
D: TRBD1
size: few
CDR3: CASSPQGAGGYTF
DNA: TGTGCCAGCTCACCCCAGGGGGCCGGTGGCTACACCTTC

V: TRBV12-3/TRBV12-4
J: TRBJ2-7
D: TRBD1
size: few
CDR3: CASRPGTGGREQYF
DNA: TGTGCCAGCAGACCCGGGACAGGGGGCCGTGAGCAGTACTTC

V: TRBV27
J: TRBJ1-1
D: NA
size: NA
CDR3: CASSHDVVGEWTEAFF
DNA: TGTGCCAGCAGTCATGATGTAGTTGGTGAATGGACTGAAGCTTTCTTT

V: TRBV13
J: TRBJ2-3
D: TRBD2
size: few
CDR3: CASSAPGLAPDTQYF
DNA: TGTGCCAGCAGTGCCCCGGGACTAGCCCCAGATACGCAGTATTTT

V: TRBV20-1
J: TRBJ2-7
D: TRBD2
size: many
CDR3: CSARWTSDEQYF
DNA: TGCAGTGCTAGATGGACTAGCGACGAGCAGTACTTC

V: TRBV28
J: TRBJ2-7
D: NA
size: few
CDR3: CASRTEAGVPYEQYF
DNA: TGTGCCAGCAGGACGGAGGCAGGGGTTCCCTACGAACAGTACTTC

V: TRBV5-1
J: TRBJ2-1
D: TRBD2
size: few
CDR3: CASSLLARSSYNEQFF
DNA: TGCGCCAGCAGCCTACTAGCGCGGAGCTCCTACAATGAGCAGTTCTTC

V: TRBV27
J: TRBJ1-1
D: NA
size: few
CDR3: CASSLGRGRGTEAFF
DNA: TGTGCCAGCAGTTTAGGAAGAGGGAGAGGAACTGAAGCTTTCTTT

V: TRBV12-3/TRBV12-4
J: TRBJ2-3
D: NA
size: NA
CDR3: CASSLSGAPRTDTEYF
DNA: TGTGCCAGCAGTTTATCCGGGGCCCCGAGAACAGATACGGAGTATTTT

V: TRBV12-5
J: TRBJ2-7
D: NA
size: NA
CDR3: CASGRRPGGQTHEQYF
DNA: TGTGCTAGTGGTCGAAGACCGGGGGGACAGACCCACGAGCAGTACTTC

V: TRBV12-3/TRBV12-4
J: TRBJ1-2
D: NA
size: NA
CDR3: CASRDTYFDGYTF
DNA: TGTGCCAGCAGGGACACCTACTTCGATGGCTACACCTTC

V: TRBV6-2/TRBV6-3
J: TRBJ2-3
D: TRBD2
size: NA
CDR3: CASSSTSGAIDTQYF
DNA: TGTGCCAGCAGTTCGACTAGCGGGGCGATAGATACGCAGTATTTT

V: TRBV29-1
J: TRBJ1-2
D: TRBD1
size: NA
CDR3: CSGRTGDYGYTF
DNA: TGCAGCGGTCGGACAGGGGACTATGGCTACACCTTC

V: TRBV3-1
J: TRBJ2-3
D: NA
size: NA
CDR3: CASSPMCRGVGDTQYF
DNA: TGTGCCAGCAGCCCGATGTGTCGGGGCGTAGGGGATACGCAGTATTTT

V: TRBV21-1
J: TRBJ2-5
D: NA
size: few
CDR3: CASSKGGTETQYF
DNA: TGTGCCAGCAGCAAAGGCGGGACTGAGACCCAGTACTTC

V: TRBV29-1
J: TRBJ1-1
D: NA
size: NA
CDR3: CSVEPGAEAFF
DNA: TGCAGCGTTGAACCGGGGGCTGAAGCTTTCTTT

V: TRBV3-1
J: TRBJ1-2
D: NA
size: NA
CDR3: CASSQGARGYGNTF
DNA: TGTGCCAGCAGCCAAGGGGCGCGGGGGTATGGCAACACCTTC

V: TRBV29-1
J: TRBJ2-3
D: NA
size: NA
CDR3: CSVGHRAHRGTDTQYF
DNA: TGCAGCGTGGGTCACCGGGCGCACAGAGGGACAGATACGCAGTATTTT

V: TRBV20-1
J: TRBJ1-6
D: TRBD1
size: many
CDR3: CSASGDRGSSPLHF
DNA: TGCAGTGCTAGTGGGGACAGGGGATCTTCACCCCTCCACTTT

V: TRBV12-3/TRBV12-4
J: TRBJ2-4
D: TRBD1
size: NA
CDR3: CASGRTGSQYF
DNA: TGTGCCAGCGGACGGACAGGGTCGCAGTACTTC

V: TRBV12-3/TRBV12-4
J: TRBJ2-7
D: NA
size: NA
CDR3: CAGKGNEQYF
DNA: TGTGCCGGCAAGGGCAATGAGCAGTACTTC

V: TRBV6-2/TRBV6-3
J: TRBJ2-1
D: NA
size: few
CDR3: CASSAPSAQFF
DNA: TGTGCCAGCAGCGCGCCCTCCGCGCAGTTCTTC

V: TRBV4-1
J: TRBJ1-2
D: NA
size: NA
CDR3: CASSQVPRVYGYTF
DNA: TGCGCCAGCAGCCAAGTCCCCCGAGTCTATGGCTACACCTTC

V: TRBV27
J: TRBJ2-1
D: NA
size: NA
CDR3: CATRRGNEQFF
DNA: TGTGCCACGAGACGGGGGAATGAGCAGTTCTTC

V: TRBV18
J: TRBJ2-3
D: NA
size: few
CDR3: CASSPPKSGSYTQYF
DNA: TGTGCCAGCTCACCACCGAAATCAGGCTCCTATACGCAGTATTTT

V: TRBV5-1
J: TRBJ1-5
D: TRBD1
size: NA
CDR3: CANPDRGDYSNQPQHF
DNA: TGCGCCAATCCGGACAGGGGAGATTATAGCAATCAGCCCCAGCATTTT

V: TRBV10-3
J: TRBJ2-3
D: TRBD2
size: NA
CDR3: CAISRSGGATDTQYF
DNA: TGTGCCATCAGCCGCAGCGGGGGGGCAACAGATACGCAGTATTTT

V: TRBV7-2
J: TRBJ2-7
D: NA
size: NA
CDR3: CASSARLGYYNEQYF
DNA: TGTGCCAGCAGCGCGCGACTAGGCTATTACAATGAGCAGTACTTC

V: TRBV12-3/TRBV12-4
J: TRBJ1-1
D: NA
size: NA
CDR3: CASSLIQAPEAFF
DNA: TGTGCCAGCAGTTTAATCCAGGCCCCTGAAGCTTTCTTT

V: TRBV27
J: TRBJ2-7
D: NA
size: NA
CDR3: CASSIQQGSPYEQYF
DNA: TGTGCCAGCAGTATACAACAGGGTTCGCCCTACGAGCAGTACTTC

V: TRBV4-3
J: TRBJ2-1
D: TRBD1
size: NA
CDR3: CASSQEVGTVYNEQFF
DNA: TGCGCCAGCAGCCAAGAAGTGGGGACAGTATACAATGAGCAGTTCTTC

V: TRBV7-9
J: TRBJ2-5
D: NA
size: NA
CDR3: CASYSLPQRPYQETQYF
DNA: TGTGCCAGCTACAGCCTACCCCAGCGGCCGTACCAAGAGACCCAGTACTTC

V: TRBV20-1
J: TRBJ2-6
D: NA
size: few
CDR3: CSAIRSGANVLTF
DNA: TGCAGTGCTATACGGTCTGGGGCCAACGTCCTGACTTTC

V: TRBV12-3/TRBV12-4
J: TRBJ2-5
D: NA
size: few
CDR3: CASTLGWETQYF
DNA: TGTGCCAGCACCCTCGGGTGGGAGACCCAGTACTTC

V: TRBV28
J: TRBJ2-1
D: NA
size: NA
CDR3: CARNLTEPLTTGNEQFF
DNA: TGTGCCAGAAACTTGACCGAGCCTTTGACCACGGGGAATGAGCAGTTCTTC

V: TRBV25-1
J: TRBJ1-4
D: NA
size: NA
CDR3: CASSEIMRSEKLFF
DNA: TGTGCCAGCAGTGAGATAATGAGAAGTGAAAAACTGTTTTTT

V: TRBV7-2
J: TRBJ2-7
D: NA
size: few
CDR3: CASSLRGVHEQYF
DNA: TGTGCCAGCAGCTTACGGGGCGTACACGAGCAGTACTTC

V: TRBV20-1
J: TRBJ2-1
D: TRBD2
size: NA
CDR3: CSARASSGGLYEQFF
DNA: TGCAGTGCTAGGGCGTCTAGCGGGGGTCTGTATGAGCAGTTCTTC

V: TRBV6-5
J: TRBJ2-3
D: NA
size: NA
CDR3: CAIRGGRTDTQYF
DNA: TGTGCCATCAGGGGGGGGCGTACAGATACGCAGTATTTT

V: TRBV20-1
J: TRBJ2-7
D: NA
size: NA
CDR3: CSARDLTEPTHEQYF
DNA: TGCAGTGCTAGAGATCTGACAGAACCGACGCACGAGCAGTACTTC

V: TRBV6-6
J: TRBJ1-2
D: TRBD1
size: NA
CDR3: CATGAGQGGYTF
DNA: TGTGCCACCGGAGCAGGACAGGGCGGCTACACCTTC

V: TRBV5-1
J: TRBJ2-1
D: NA
size: few
CDR3: CASSFERSYNEQFF
DNA: TGCGCCAGCAGCTTTGAGCGGTCCTACAATGAGCAGTTCTTC

V: TRBV27
J: TRBJ2-7
D: TRBD2
size: NA
CDR3: CASSWAGGDSEQYF
DNA: TGTGCCAGCAGTTGGGCGGGGGGGGATAGTGAGCAGTACTTC

V: TRBV9
J: TRBJ1-1
D: TRBD1
size: NA
CDR3: CASSANRGQGRAFF
DNA: TGTGCCAGCAGCGCAAACCGAGGACAGGGGCGAGCTTTCTTT

V: TRBV5-1
J: TRBJ2-1
D: NA
size: few
CDR3: CASSPSPGRNEQFF
DNA: TGCGCCAGCAGCCCCAGCCCGGGAAGGAATGAGCAGTTCTTC

V: TRBV7-2
J: TRBJ1-4
D: TRBD1
size: few
CDR3: CASSPLGTGLNEKLFF
DNA: TGTGCCAGCAGCCCGCTCGGGACAGGACTTAATGAAAAACTGTTTTTT

V: TRBV20-1
J: TRBJ2-7
D: TRBD1
size: few
CDR3: CSATPGQSTSFHEQYF
DNA: TGCAGTGCGACACCGGGACAGAGTACAAGCTTCCACGAGCAGTACTTC

V: TRBV29-1
J: TRBJ2-1
D: TRBD1
size: NA
CDR3: CSVQGQGLYEQFF
DNA: TGCAGCGTCCAAGGACAGGGACTTTATGAGCAGTTCTTC

V: TRBV7-2
J: TRBJ2-1
D: NA
size: NA
CDR3: CASSLGPGQPFNEQFF
DNA: TGTGCCAGCAGCTTAGGGCCTGGGCAGCCATTCAATGAGCAGTTCTTC